One sample yielded the 9 T cell receptor beta chains listed below, sequenced in a study of human T cells and chemical hapten exposure. TCRdb re-derived calls from the RACE reads in MiXCR, one entry per CDR3 protein. This sample has around 380,000 distinct CDR3 sequences, with about 4.8% found just once. Time point reported: patch test 1, 2 weeks after DPC sensitization. Treatment described: therapeutic diphenylcyclopropenone sensitization with weekly scalp DPC. This material consisted of whole blood, taken in connection with sensitization to the hapten diphenylcyclopropenone (DPC). These receptors all come from a woman between 45 and 65 years old with alopecia areata. Some clones in this sample may be carry-over from other donors' samples.

In the case of this clonotype: It may be a read error: a sequence one base away is much more abundant. V is TRBV6-5 and J is TRBJ1-1; D unclear. The V end was cut by 0 bases, the J end by 8 bases, with 19 bases between. The CDR3 runs to 16 residues. Germline V gives CDR1 MNHEY, CDR2 SVGAGI. This CDR3 reads CASSYSTASSGPEAFF. The CDR3, as DNA: TGTGCCAGCAGTTACTCGACGGCCAGCAGCGGCCCGGAAGCTTTCTTT.

The chain links TRBV29-1 to TRBJ2-7, with D perhaps TRBD1 (5 bases). The CDR3 has 13 amino acids. V lost 5 bases, J lost 3 bases, and 14 bases lay in between. Germline CDR1 is SQVTM and CDR2 is ANQGSEA. CDR3 in DNA: TGCAGCGTTATCCAGGGAACCCTCTACGAGCAGTACTTC. This sequence encodes CSVIQGTLYEQYF.

V is TRBV4-1 and J is TRBJ1-1; no definite D call. Between the trimmed V and J ends, which lost 3 bases and 2 bases, there was a span of 16 bases. The CDR3 runs to 16 residues. The germline V gene encodes CDR1 MGHRA and CDR2 YSYEKL. CDR3 residues: CASSQGSGMSNTEAFF. The CDR3 bases are TGCGCCAGCAGCCAGGGCTCGGGGATGAGTAACACTGAAGCTTTCTTT.

The rearrangement joins TRBV15 to TRBJ1-2; no clear D. CDR1 LNHNV and CDR2 YYDKDF come from the germline V gene (reference sequence). The CDR3 totals 13 residues. V lost 3 bases and J lost 2, with 7 bases in between. CDR3 DNA sequence: TGTGCCACCAGCAGGAGCGGGAACTATGGCTACACCTTC. It encodes CATSRSGNYGYTF.

This clonotype came up a few times. The rearrangement links TRBV28 to TRBJ2-3, with TRBD2 as a possible D gene (5 bases). The CDR3 consists of 13 residues. Germline V gene sequence: CDR1 MDHEN, CDR2 SYDVKM. The V gene lost 4 bases and the J gene lost 5 bases, with 10 bases spanning the gap. The CDR3 here is CASSYGVQDTQYF. In DNA form, the CDR3 reads TGTGCCAGCAGTTACGGGGTCCAAGATACGCAGTATTTT. The variable domain in full, completed from reference TRBV28 and TRBJ2-3, reads DVKVTQSSRYLVKRTGEKVFLECVQDMDHENMFWYRQDPGLGLRLIYFSYDVKMKEKGDIPEGYSVSREKKERFSLILESASTNQTSMYLCASSYGVQDTQYFGPGTRLTVL.

This chain links TRBV15 with TRBJ2-1, with a weak D call TRBD2 (5 bases). V shed 5 bases and J shed 0 bases, with 11 bases lying between them. This CDR3 has 15 amino acids. The germline V gene has CDR1 LNHNV and CDR2 YYDKDF (reference sequence). CDR3: CATSGRVSSYNEQFF. CDR3 nucleotide sequence: TGTGCCACCAGCGGGCGGGTAAGCTCCTACAATGAGCAGTTCTTC.

This clonotype was observed at least ten times. The chain has TRBV9 and TRBJ2-3; tentative D call: TRBD2 (6 bases). This CDR3 spans 14 amino acids. V lost 0 bases and J lost 7, with 12 bases in between. In germline, CDR1 is SGDLS, CDR2 YYNGEE. CDR3 loop: CASSVGGGPNTQYF. DNA for the CDR3: TGTGCCAGCAGCGTAGGGGGAGGACCAAATACGCAGTATTTT.

The chain employs TRBV9 and TRBJ1-3, with D uncertain. CDR3 length: 14 residues. Germline assignment: CDR1 SGDLS and CDR2 YYNGEE. Trimming stripped 2 bases from V and 0 bases from J, with 6 bases between. CDR3 in DNA: TGTGCCAGCAGCGTGGTAAGCTCTGGAAACACCATATATTTT. This codes for CASSVVSSGNTIYF.

This clonotype has ten or more counts. This chain connects TRBV11-2 to TRBJ2-3, with 7 bases that match TRBD1. J was trimmed by 5 bases and V by 3 bases; bases with no gene match: 11. This CDR3 has 16 residues. The germline gives CDR1 SGHAT, CDR2 FQNNGV. The CDR3 DNA sequence: TGTGCCAGCAGCTTCCCTTATCGACAGGGCGGAGATACGCAGTATTTT. Its translation is CASSFPYRQGGDTQYF.